One and the same sample provided the 5 T cell receptor beta chains below, sequenced in a study of cytomegalovirus exposure and HLA in healthy donors. The PCR employed 60 Vbeta primers together with 13 Jbeta primers. The assay was immunoSEQ multiplex PCR, and TCRdb's table has in-frame clones only and misses some. The sample records approximately 61,000 clones, about 80% being singletons. Material for sequencing was PBMCs. These TCRs come from a man aged 50-59 years in good health and CMV-seropositive.

The V and J genes are TRBV29-1 and TRBJ1-1; TRBD1 agrees at 7 bases. Germline assignment: CDR1 SQVTM and CDR2 ANQGSEA. Trimming removed 3 bases from V and 3 bases from J; junction bases left unmatched: 10. The CDR3 runs 15 residues. The chain's CDR3 is CSVDPTGLEDTEAFF. The CDR3 nucleotides read TGCAGCGTTGACCCGACAGGGCTGGAGGACACTGAAGCTTTCTTT.

V and J are TRBV11-3 and TRBJ2-3, with a weak D call TRBD2 (5 bases). The germline V and J ends were trimmed by 0 bases and 6 bases, with 10 bases remaining between them. The length of the CDR3 is 14 residues. Germline V gene sequence: CDR1 SGHNT, CDR2 YENEEA. This CDR3 reads CASSLDPSGDTQYF. In DNA form, the CDR3 reads TGTGCCAGCAGCTTAGATCCCTCGGGGGATACGCAGTATTTT.

This clone is a singleton in its sample. A read error may account for a junction end that differs from germline. The sample carries other DNA sequences with the same CDR3. The chain employs TRBV5-1 and TRBJ1-1; possible D gene TRBD1, 5 bases. The CDR3 runs to 13 residues. Germline V gives CDR1 SGHRS, CDR2 YFSETQ. The CDR3 DNA reads TGCGCCAGCAGCTATCCCGGGGGGACTGAAGCCTTCTTT. Amino acid sequence: CASSYPGGTEAFF.

The chain is built from TRBV28 and TRBJ1-3, with D perhaps matching TRBD1 (6 bases). CDR1 is MDHEN and CDR2 is SYDVKM in the germline V gene. This CDR3 is built from 17 residues. The ends were cut back, 8 bases at V and 0 bases at J, with 20 bases in the middle. The CDR3 bases are TGTGCCAGCCGGTGGACAGAGAGCCCAAGCTCTGGAAACACCATATATTTT. Translated, it gives CASRWTESPSSGNTIYF.

This chain links TRBV7-6 with TRBJ2-7; weak D call: TRBD2 (6 bases). CDR1 SGHVS and CDR2 FNYEAQ come from the germline V gene. V lost 2 bases, J lost 3 bases, and 20 bases lay in between. CDR3 length equals 17 residues. The chain's CDR3 is CASSLTPASEGLYEQYF. CDR3 nucleotide sequence: TGTGCCAGCAGCTTAACCCCTGCTAGCGAGGGCCTCTACGAGCAGTACTTC.